This T cell receptor (beta chain) was obtained from a study of cytomegalovirus exposure and HLA in healthy donors. Turning to the study itself: A prior study identified some 100 million unique TCR beta sequences from 150 million to 200 million T cells. General study points: The authors later linked a missense DCLRE1C variant to TCR beta V- and J-gene trimming. The authors later found most CMV-associated TCR beta chains appeared HLA-restricted. As was reported, the classifier diagnosed cytomegalovirus status with high specificity and sensitivity.

The PCR employed 60 Vbeta primers together with 13 Jbeta primers. Only in-frame clones appear in the TCRdb table, and some are missing; sequencing was by immunoSEQ multiplex PCR. The sample includes 90,000 to 150,000 clones, 77% seen only once; the top ten take around 5.5%. The CDR3 covers 13 residues. Germline V gene sequence: CDR1 MNHNS, CDR2 SASEGT. Trimming cost V 3 bases and J 5 bases, with 11 bases left between them. With respect to this clone: The antigen is unknown.

This TCR was recovered from a man younger than 35 in good health and CMV-seropositive. The V call is TRBV6-1, the J call TRBJ2-7; D possibly corresponds to TRBD1 (6 bases). The sample was PBMCs. CDR3 loop: CASSDLDRDEQYF. DNA for the CDR3: TGTGCCAGCAGTGACCTGGACAGAGACGAGCAGTACTTC.